A single sample gave rise to the 18 T cell receptor beta chains below, sequenced in a study of vaccination and CD4 T cells after COVID-19. These TCRs' antigens remain unknown. The Oncomine TCR Beta short-read assay was applied to DNA of cultured CD4+ T cells. TCRdb reanalysed the PCR reads using MiXCR and keeps one entry per CDR3 protein. There are some 17,000 distinct CDR3 sequences in the sample; about 40% occur only once, and 8% to 9.5% lies in the top ten. Treatment described: roughly ten-day PBMC culture with coronavirus spike peptide pools or control peptides (ViraFEST assay). The sequencing input was CD4+ T cells from blood, cultured in vitro. The receptors come from a human donor who had recovered from COVID-19.

The chain employs TRBV5-5 and TRBJ2-1; 8 positions match TRBD1. The germline V gene has CDR1 SGHKS and CDR2 YYEKEE (reference sequence). V trimming: 1 base; J trimming: 2 bases; junction bases outside the gene matches: 2. The CDR3 extends over 15 amino acids. The CDR3 is CASSLSTGAYNEQFF. CDR3 nucleotides: TGTGCCAGCAGCTTGTCGACAGGGGCCTACAATGAGCAGTTCTTC.

As for this clonotype: A junction end diverges from the germline sequence, so it may reflect a read error. The chain links TRBV20-1 to TRBJ2-2; D call uncertain. The CDR3 is made up of 10 amino acids. From germline, CDR1 is DFQATT and CDR2 SNEGSKA (reference sequence). In DNA, the CDR3 is TGCAGTGCGAGAGCCGGGGAGCTGTTTTTT. Protein product: CSARAGELFF.

This clonotype was seen a handful of times. V is TRBV18 and J is TRBJ1-5, with TRBD1 matching 9 bases. The CDR3 totals 14 residues. Germline CDR1 is KGHSH and CDR2 is LQKENI. V was pared by 4 bases and J by 5 bases, with 3 bases of the junction left unmatched. CDR3 protein: CASSRTGEDQPQHF. The CDR3 bases are TGTGCCAGCTCACGGACAGGGGAGGATCAGCCCCAGCATTTT.

The J gene is TRBJ1-1, the V gene TRBV20-1, with D perhaps matching TRBD1 (5 bases). The CDR3 consists of 16 residues. The V gene lost 3 bases and the J gene lost 4 bases, with 21 bases spanning the gap. Germline V gene data show CDR1 as DFQATT and CDR2 as SNEGSKA (reference sequence). CDR3 in amino acids: CSARFFARQGVTEAFF. In DNA, the CDR3 is TGCAGTGCTAGGTTCTTCGCCCGCCAGGGTGTCACTGAAGCTTTCTTT.

This chain joins TRBV10-3 and TRBJ2-1; 9 bases line up with TRBD1. The germline CDR1 and CDR2 sequences are ENHRY and SYGVKD. The CDR3 consists of 14 residues. Germline trimming cut 2 bases from V and 8 bases from J; bases unmatched to any gene: 4. CDR3 in DNA: TGTGCCATCAGTGAGGGACAGGGGAGGGATGAGCAGTTCTTC. Encoded protein: CAISEGQGRDEQFF.

A few counts support this clonotype. The chain links TRBV7-2 to TRBJ2-7; either TRBD1 or TRBD2 may fit D (5 bases each). The CDR3 totals 15 residues. V lost 5 bases, J lost 5 bases, and 19 bases lay in between. CDR1 and CDR2 from the germline V gene are SGHTA and FQGNSA. For the CDR3, the DNA is TGTGCCAGCAGCCCCTTTCCCCGGGGCCGCGACGAGCAGTACTTC. This sequence encodes CASSPFPRGRDEQYF. The complete variable domain, with remaining parts taken from reference TRBV7-2 and TRBJ2-7, reads GAGVSQSPSNKVTEKGKDVELRCDPISGHTALYWYRQSLGQGLEFLIYFQGNSAPDKSGLPSDRFSAERTGGSVSTLTIQRTQQEDSAVYLCASSPFPRGRDEQYFGPGTRLTVT.

This clonotype has just one count. The CDR3 sequence: CASANPTGYAETQYF. DNA for the CDR3: TGCGCCAGCGCCAACCCGACAGGGTACGCGGAGACCCAGTACTTC. The J gene is TRBJ2-5, the V gene TRBV5-1, with 7 positions matching TRBD1. This CDR3 is 15 amino acids long. CDR1 SGHRS and CDR2 YFSETQ come from the germline V gene. The J segment lost 5 bases and the V segment lost 7 bases, leaving 14 bases of the junction unmatched.

The CDR3 bases are TGTGCCAGCAGTTACTCGACCGGGCGGCCCCAGCATTTT. Residues: CASSYSTGRPQHF. The chain joins TRBV6-2 or TRBV6-3 to TRBJ1-5; D is unclear. Trimming took 0 bases from V and 9 from J, leaving 9 bases between them. The CDR3 is 13 amino acids. The V gene's germline CDR1 is MNHEY and CDR2 SVGEGT.

This clonotype is medium-sized by share. The chain recombines TRBV15 with TRBJ2-7, with a possible D match to TRBD2 (7 bases). V shed 1 base and J shed 9 bases, with 22 bases lying between them. CDR3 length equals 16 residues. From germline, CDR1 is LNHNV and CDR2 YYDKDF (reference sequence). DNA of the CDR3: TGTGCCACCAGCAGAGGACCATGGGGAGGGGGAGACAGGCAGTACTTC. Translating it yields CATSRGPWGGGDRQYF.

A few counts support this clonotype. J is TRBJ2-3 and V is TRBV6-2 or TRBV6-3; 9 bases are shared with TRBD2. The CDR3 runs 18 residues. After removal of 4 bases from V and 4 bases from J, the junction contained 15 bases not matched to a gene. Germline CDR1 and CDR2: MNHEY and SVGEGT. The DNA of the CDR3 is TGTGCCAGCAGTTCCCGCGGGAGGGCTTCTCTGGCGGCAGATACGCAGTATTTT. Protein product: CASSSRGRASLAADTQYF.

This clonotype has more than one count but fewer than ten. The V call is TRBV5-4, the J call TRBJ1-1; D gene ambiguous. CDR3 length: 14 residues. Germline CDR1 reads SGHNT; CDR2 reads YYREEE (reference sequence). The germline V and J ends were trimmed by 3 bases and 7 bases, with 16 bases remaining between them. The CDR3 DNA reads as TGTGCCAGCAGCTCCAGACTTGGATATGGTGAAGCTTTCTTT. Translating gives CASSSRLGYGEAFF.

The chain combines TRBV20-1 with TRBJ1-3, with TRBD1 identical over 9 bases. Germline-derived CDR1 and CDR2 are DFQATT and SNEGSKA (reference sequence). This CDR3 has 15 residues. V trimming: 5 bases; J trimming: 3 bases; junction bases outside the gene matches: 8. The CDR3 DNA follows: TGCAGTGCTGTAACCGGGACAGGGTTTGGAAACACCATATATTTT. Translating it yields CSAVTGTGFGNTIYF.

The genes are TRBV18 and TRBJ2-3; tentatively, D is TRBD1 (6 bases). This CDR3 is built from 13 residues. The germline V and J ends were trimmed by 4 bases and 6 bases, with 11 bases remaining between them. In germline, CDR1 is KGHSH, CDR2 LQKENI. As DNA, the CDR3 is TGTGCCAGCTCACGGAACGACAGGGATACGCAGTATTTT. Translating it yields CASSRNDRDTQYF.

The chain has TRBV20-1 and TRBJ2-2, with D hard to call. V was shortened by 6 bases and J by 0 bases, with 14 bases between the two germline ends. Germline-derived CDR1 and CDR2 are DFQATT and SNEGSKA (reference sequence). This CDR3 region has 15 residues. This CDR3 reads CSAPDQRTNTGELFF. CDR3 bases: TGCAGTGCACCGGACCAACGAACGAACACCGGGGAGCTGTTTTTT.

This clonotype was seen once. J is TRBJ1-2 and V is TRBV29-1; D is unclear. The V and J ends lost 4 bases and 8 bases respectively, with 17 bases between them. The germline gives CDR1 SQVTM, CDR2 ANQGSEA. The CDR3 runs to 13 residues. The CDR3 bases are TGCAGCGTTGTGAGATCTACCAATCGCGGCTACACCTTC. Its protein product is CSVVRSTNRGYTF.

This clonotype occurred a few times. The rearrangement uses TRBV30 and TRBJ1-2, with D unresolved. Germline V lookup: CDR1 GTSNPN, CDR2 SVGIG (reference sequence). With 5 bases removed from V and 2 bases from J, the gap between germline ends came to 12 bases. This CDR3 contains 13 residues. The CDR3 spells CAWGPRANYGYTF. CDR3 DNA sequence: TGTGCCTGGGGTCCGAGAGCCAACTATGGCTACACCTTC.

This clonotype has only a few counts. The chain couples TRBV27 to TRBJ2-3; a weak D match, TRBD2 (6 bases). CDR1 is MNHEY, CDR2 SMNVEV, per germline (reference sequence). This CDR3 has 15 amino acids. V was trimmed by 3 bases and J by 1 base, leaving 11 bases between them. CDR3 coding DNA: TGTGCCAGCAGTTTTGGAGGGGCTCGCACAGATACGCAGTATTTT. This gives the protein CASSFGGARTDTQYF.

The V and J genes are TRBV7-8 and TRBJ1-5; D is ambiguous. Deletions cut 4 bases from V and 5 bases from J, with 18 bases between. CDR1 and CDR2 from the germline V gene are SGHVS and FQNEAQ. This CDR3 spans 16 amino acids. The CDR3 bases are TGTGCCAGCAGCTCGGCGGCAGGCACTAACCATCAGCCCCAGCATTTT. Its protein is CASSSAAGTNHQPQHF. Combining the CDR3 with reference TRBV7-8 and TRBJ1-5 gives the whole variable domain GAGVSQSPRYKVAKRGQDVALRCDPISGHVSLFWYQQALGQGPEFLTYFQNEAQLDKSGLPSDRFFAERPEGSVSTLKIQRTQQEDSAVYLCASSSAAGTNHQPQHFGDGTRLSIL.